This T cell receptor beta chain was sequenced for a study of cytomegalovirus exposure and HLA in healthy donors. J gave up 2 bases and V 0 bases, and 6 bases lay outside the gene matches. This CDR3 is 16 amino acids long. Germline V gene data show CDR1 as SGHRS and CDR2 as YFSETQ. The PCR made use of 60 Vbeta and 13 Jbeta primers. Assay used: immunoSEQ multiplex PCR; TCRdb lists only in-frame clones, some missing. Its clone listing holds 100,000 to 150,000 clones. The TCR sequence derives from a man aged 40-49 years in good health and CMV-seronegative. V usage is TRBV5-1 and J usage is TRBJ2-3; TRBD2 aligns across 7 bases. Material: PBMCs. CDR3 protein: CASSLDASGPTDTQYF. CDR3 in DNA: TGCGCCAGCAGCTTGGATGCTAGCGGACCCACAGATACGCAGTATTTT.